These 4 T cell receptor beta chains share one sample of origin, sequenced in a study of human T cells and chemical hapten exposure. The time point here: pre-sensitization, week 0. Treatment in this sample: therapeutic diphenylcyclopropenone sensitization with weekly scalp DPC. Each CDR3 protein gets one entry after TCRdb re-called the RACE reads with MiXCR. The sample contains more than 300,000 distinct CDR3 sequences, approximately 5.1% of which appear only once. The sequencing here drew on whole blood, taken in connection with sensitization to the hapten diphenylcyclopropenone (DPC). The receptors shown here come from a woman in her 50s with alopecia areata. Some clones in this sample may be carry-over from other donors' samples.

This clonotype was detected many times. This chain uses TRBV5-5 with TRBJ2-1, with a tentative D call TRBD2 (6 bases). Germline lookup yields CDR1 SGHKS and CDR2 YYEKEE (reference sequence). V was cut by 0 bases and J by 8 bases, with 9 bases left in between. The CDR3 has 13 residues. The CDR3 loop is CASSLAGEDEQFF. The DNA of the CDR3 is TGTGCCAGCAGCTTGGCGGGAGAGGATGAGCAGTTCTTC.

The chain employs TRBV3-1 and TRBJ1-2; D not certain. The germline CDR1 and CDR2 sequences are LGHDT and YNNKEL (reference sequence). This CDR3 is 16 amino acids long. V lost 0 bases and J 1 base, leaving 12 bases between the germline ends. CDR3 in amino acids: CASSQDPVPVNYGYTF. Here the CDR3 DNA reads TGTGCCAGCAGCCAAGATCCCGTTCCTGTTAACTATGGCTACACCTTC.

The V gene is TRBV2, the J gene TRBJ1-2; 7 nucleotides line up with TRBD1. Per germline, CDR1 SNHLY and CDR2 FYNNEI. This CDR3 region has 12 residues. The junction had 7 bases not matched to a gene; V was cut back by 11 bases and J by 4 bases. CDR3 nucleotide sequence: TGTGCCGCCAGAGGGGGCAGCTATGGCTACACCTTC. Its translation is CAARGGSYGYTF. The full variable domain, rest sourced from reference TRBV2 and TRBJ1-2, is EPEVTQTPSHQVTQMGQEVILRCVPISNHLYFYWYRQILGQKVEFLVSFYNNEISEKSEIFDDQFSVERPDGSNFTLKIRSTKLEDSAMYFCAARGGSYGYTFGSGTRLTVV.

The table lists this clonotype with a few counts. This CDR3 is CASSVRGSYEQYF. In DNA form, the CDR3 reads TGTGCCAGCAGTGTGCGGGGGTCCTACGAGCAGTACTTC. The J gene is TRBJ2-7, the V gene TRBV27, with 7 bases lining up with TRBD2. Per germline, CDR1 MNHEY and CDR2 SMNVEV (reference sequence). With V trimmed by 5 bases and J by 1 base, 2 bases remained unmatched. This CDR3 region has 13 residues.